The 5 T cell receptor beta chains below come from one sample, sequenced in a study of CD8 T cells in ankylosing spondylitis. Study findings and constraints: Ankylosing spondylitis blood appeared to be characterized by a TCR beta motif of eight or nine highly homologous variants.

These receptors' targets are unknown. TCRdb re-called the 5' RACE reads with MiXCR, one entry per CDR3 protein. Here the sample spans about 220,000 distinct CDR3 sequences, about a sixth being singletons. The specimen sequenced was blood, either unsorted or a sorted T cell fraction (not recorded which). The receptors here all came from a male donor with ankylosing spondylitis.

V and J are TRBV4-1 and TRBJ2-7, with TRBD1 matching 8 bases. V lost 0 bases to trimming and J lost 6 bases; unmatched junction nucleotides: 7. From germline, CDR1 is MGHRA and CDR2 YSYEKL. The CDR3 runs 15 residues. CDR3 residues: CASSQDPQGAVEQYF. CDR3 bases: TGCGCCAGCAGCCAAGATCCGCAGGGGGCGGTCGAGCAGTACTTC.

There are a few counts of this clonotype. The chain couples TRBV11-2 to TRBJ1-1; tentatively, D is TRBD1 (5 bases). The germline V gene encodes CDR1 SGHAT and CDR2 FQNNGV. Trimming shortened V by 1 base and J by 4 bases, and 13 bases separated the two germline ends. This CDR3 region has 15 residues. CDR3 sequence (DNA): TGTGCCAGCAGCTTAGCCAAGGGGTGGGCCACTGAAGCTTTCTTT. Its translation is CASSLAKGWATEAFF.

The rearrangement uses TRBV20-1 and TRBJ1-1; 9 bases line up with TRBD1. Unmatched junction bases numbered 4, after V lost 0 bases and J lost 5 bases. This CDR3 contains 14 residues. The germline CDR1 and CDR2 sequences are DFQATT and SNEGSKA (reference sequence). The CDR3 sequence: CSARDGQGITEAFF. In DNA form, the CDR3 reads TGCAGTGCTAGAGATGGACAGGGGATTACTGAAGCTTTCTTT.

The chain is built from TRBV27 and TRBJ2-7; TRBD1 agrees at 8 bases. After removal of 6 bases from V and 3 bases from J, the junction contained 10 bases not matched to a gene. Germline CDR1 MNHEY, CDR2 SMNVEV (reference sequence). The CDR3 spans 15 residues. For the CDR3, the DNA is TGTGCCAGCAGCCCGACAGGGGACTGGTGCTACGAGCAGTACTTC. It is translated as CASSPTGDWCYEQYF.

This rearrangement joins TRBV20-1 to TRBJ2-7; D remains unclear. This CDR3 is 14 amino acids long. Germline CDR1 and CDR2: DFQATT and SNEGSKA (reference sequence). V lost 3 bases, J lost 6 bases, and 18 bases lay in between. The CDR3 reads CSAREVIGSFEQYF. For the CDR3, the DNA is TGCAGTGCTAGGGAAGTAATCGGGTCGTTCGAGCAGTACTTC.